Below, one T cell receptor beta chain is given with its context. The sample belongs to a study of blood T cell repertoires in COVID-19. Measured with immunoSEQ multiplex PCR; TCRdb has only the in-frame clones, and not every one. The sample yields 45,000 or so clones, around 87% seen once. The V and J ends lost 7 bases and 5 bases respectively, with 16 bases between them. Germline CDR1 LNHDA, CDR2 SQIVND (reference sequence). The CDR3 has 14 amino acids. The V and J genes are TRBV19 and TRBJ2-3; possible D gene TRBD2, 6 bases. The sequencing input was peripheral blood. The receptor's source is a woman older than 75 with active COVID-19. Here the CDR3 reads CASTQRRGRDTQYF. The CDR3 DNA reads as TGTGCCAGTACCCAAAGGAGGGGAAGAGATACGCAGTATTTT.